These 16 T cell receptor beta chains came from one sample sequenced in a study of OX40 agonist ivuxolimab in advanced cancers. Only in-frame clones appear in the TCRdb table, and some are missing; sequencing was by immunoSEQ multiplex PCR. The sample records roughly 76,000 clones, 75% to 95% being singletons. The sequences come from CD4+ or CD8+ T cells sorted from blood, collected in a trial of the OX40 agonist ivuxolimab. These receptors were taken from an adult with an advanced solid tumor such as melanoma, head and neck, liver or kidney cancer.

This chain connects TRBV5-1 to TRBJ2-1, with 8 nucleotides matching TRBD1. The V segment lost 0 bases and the J segment 4 bases; nucleotides outside the gene matches: 6. This CDR3 has 16 residues. Germline V gene sequence: CDR1 SGHRS, CDR2 YFSETQ. CDR3 in amino acids: CASSLELQGAYNEQFF. The CDR3 DNA sequence: TGCGCCAGCAGCTTGGAATTGCAGGGGGCTTACAATGAGCAGTTCTTC.

The chain employs TRBV7-3 and TRBJ2-1, with 9 bases that match TRBD2. This CDR3 has 15 residues. With 5 bases clipped from V and 2 bases from J, the junction kept 4 bases outside the gene matches. CDR1 is SGHTA and CDR2 is FQGTGA in the germline V gene. For the CDR3, the DNA is TGTGCCAGCAGCCCCACTAGCGGGCCCTACAATGAGCAGTTCTTC. Protein: CASSPTSGPYNEQFF.

This sequence joins TRBV5-6 and TRBJ2-7; 7 nucleotides agree with TRBD2. Germline CDR1 SGHDT, CDR2 YYEEEE. V was clipped by 0 bases and J by 0 bases; unmatched bases: 9. The CDR3 has 17 amino acids. CDR3 in amino acids: CASSLGGGGDYSYEQYF. The CDR3 DNA sequence: TGTGCCAGCAGCTTGGGAGGCGGAGGGGACTACTCCTACGAGCAGTACTTC.

J is TRBJ1-1 and V is TRBV7-3; 8 nucleotides match TRBD1. CDR1 is SGHTA and CDR2 is FQGTGA in the germline V gene. The CDR3 sequence is 14 residues long. After removal of 5 bases from V and 1 base from J, the junction contained 3 bases not matched to a gene. The CDR3 is CASSAGTGNTEAFF. The CDR3 DNA is TGTGCCAGCAGCGCCGGGACAGGGAACACTGAAGCTTTCTTT.

V is TRBV11-1 and J is TRBJ2-7; perhaps TRBD2 as D (5 bases). This CDR3 region has 10 residues. The V and J ends lost 6 bases and 6 bases respectively, with 6 bases between them. Germline CDR1 SGHAT, CDR2 FQDESV (reference sequence). CDR3 DNA: TGTGCCAGCAGTGGAGGCGAGCAGTACTTC. It is translated as CASSGGEQYF. Using reference TRBV11-1 and TRBJ2-7 for the parts outside the CDR3, the full variable domain is EAEVAQSPRYKITEKSQAVAFWCDPISGHATLYWYRQILGQGPELLVQFQDESVVDDSQLPKDRFSAERLKGVDSTLKIQPAELGDSAMYLCASSGGEQYFGPGTRLTVT.

The J gene is TRBJ2-7, the V gene TRBV27, with D uncertain. This CDR3 is 15 amino acids long. The germline V gene has CDR1 MNHEY and CDR2 SMNVEV (reference sequence). With 3 bases removed from V and 3 bases from J, the gap between germline ends came to 15 bases. The CDR3 DNA is TGTGCCAGCAGTTTGGGTGGTTTTAGTTACTACGAGCAGTACTTC. It encodes CASSLGGFSYYEQYF.

The rearrangement joins TRBV7-9 to TRBJ1-4; 11 nucleotides match TRBD1. Looked up from germline, CDR1 is SEHNR and CDR2 is FQNEAQ (reference sequence). The length of the CDR3 is 18 residues. Losses at the gene ends were 5 bases for V and 1 base for J; bases not matched to a gene: 9. The CDR3 here is CASSVRDRGMETNEKLFF. In DNA, the CDR3 is TGTGCCAGCAGCGTACGGGACAGGGGGATGGAAACTAATGAAAAACTGTTTTTT.

The chain links TRBV27 to TRBJ1-4; 10 bases fit TRBD1. V gave up 3 bases and J gave up 5 bases; unmatched junction bases: 0. Germline assignment: CDR1 MNHEY and CDR2 SMNVEV (reference sequence). There are 14 residues in the CDR3. The CDR3 region is CASSLGQGNEKLFF. The CDR3 region has the DNA TGTGCCAGCAGTTTGGGACAGGGGAATGAAAAACTGTTTTTT.

The chain is built from TRBV9 and TRBJ1-1; 9 nucleotides agree with TRBD1. V shed 4 bases and J 8 bases; nucleotides not matched to a gene: 15. Germline CDR1 is SGDLS and CDR2 is YYNGEE. The CDR3 spans 16 residues. CDR3 loop: CASSSPGQGLFGEAFF. CDR3 sequence (DNA): TGTGCCAGCAGCTCCCCGGGACAGGGACTTTTTGGGGAAGCTTTCTTT.

The V gene is TRBV28, the J gene TRBJ1-6; possible D gene TRBD1, 6 bases. Trimming took 7 bases from V and 3 from J, leaving 10 bases between them. Germline V gives CDR1 MDHEN, CDR2 SYDVKM. The CDR3 spans 14 residues. CDR3 nucleotides: TGTGCCAGCACCGCGGACAGCTATAATTCACCCCTCCACTTT. Encoded protein: CASTADSYNSPLHF. The full variable domain, rest sourced from reference TRBV28 and TRBJ1-6, is DVKVTQSSRYLVKRTGEKVFLECVQDMDHENMFWYRQDPGLGLRLIYFSYDVKMKEKGDIPEGYSVSREKKERFSLILESASTNQTSMYLCASTADSYNSPLHFGNGTRLTVT.

The chain links TRBV4-3 to TRBJ1-1; no definite D call. V was pared by 4 bases and J by 1 base, with 7 bases between. The CDR3 runs 13 residues. The V gene's germline CDR1 is LGHNA and CDR2 YSLEER. This CDR3 reads CASSLSGNTEAFF. The DNA of the CDR3 is TGCGCCAGCAGCCTTTCCGGGAACACTGAAGCTTTCTTT.

The CDR3 nucleotides are TGTGCCAGCAGCTTAGTGCGGGGACGGAGTAAGGATCAGCCCCAGCATTTT. This codes for CASSLVRGRSKDQPQHF. The chain combines TRBV7-8 with TRBJ1-5, with D possibly matching TRBD1 (5 bases). Germline V lookup: CDR1 SGHVS, CDR2 FQNEAQ. The CDR3 runs to 17 residues. Trimming cost V 1 base and J 5 bases, with 18 bases left between them. The variable domain in full, completed from reference TRBV7-8 and TRBJ1-5, reads GAGVSQSPRYKVAKRGQDVALRCDPISGHVSLFWYQQALGQGPEFLTYFQNEAQLDKSGLPSDRFFAERPEGSVSTLKIQRTQQEDSAVYLCASSLVRGRSKDQPQHFGDGTRLSIL.

The rearrangement uses TRBV13 and TRBJ2-7; 10 bases are a match to TRBD2. The trim removed 0 bases at V and 2 bases at J, leaving 1 base unmatched. This CDR3 is 15 amino acids long. CDR1 and CDR2 (germline): PRHDT, FYEKMQ (reference sequence). CDR3 region: CASSLGLAGAYEQYF. The CDR3 region has the DNA TGTGCCAGCAGCTTAGGGCTAGCGGGAGCCTACGAGCAGTACTTC. The complete variable domain, with remaining parts taken from reference TRBV13 and TRBJ2-7, reads AAGVIQSPRHLIKEKRETATLKCYPIPRHDTVYWYQQGPGQDPQFLISFYEKMQSDKGSIPDRFSAQQFSDYHSELNMSSLELGDSALYFCASSLGLAGAYEQYFGPGTRLTVT.

This sequence joins TRBV28 and TRBJ2-1; D unresolved. Germline CDR1 and CDR2: MDHEN and SYDVKM. The V end was cut by 2 bases, the J end by 5 bases, with 7 bases between. This CDR3 comprises 13 residues. The CDR3 loop reads CASSLGLNNEQFF. As DNA, the CDR3 is TGTGCCAGCAGTTTAGGGCTTAACAATGAGCAGTTCTTC.

The chain couples TRBV4-2 to TRBJ1-2; D is perhaps TRBD1 (6 bases). The length of the CDR3 is 14 residues. In germline, CDR1 is LGHNA, CDR2 YNFKEQ. Trimming left V 2 bases short and J 3 bases short, with 10 bases between. CDR3 residues: CASSQNREDYGYTF. The CDR3 DNA sequence: TGTGCCAGCAGCCAAAACAGGGAGGACTATGGCTACACCTTC.

This clone was recorded only once. The V and J genes are TRBV6-4 and TRBJ2-1; a weak D match, TRBD2 (7 bases). Deletions cut 1 base from V and 7 bases from J, with 14 bases between. The CDR3 totals 15 residues. The germline V gene has CDR1 MRHNA and CDR2 SNTAGT. The DNA of the CDR3 is TGTGCCAGCAGTGACTACGGGGGGCCACTGAATGAGCAGTTCTTC. Translation: CASSDYGGPLNEQFF.